The sample holds a few counts of the clone carrying this T cell receptor beta chain. A second 7 to 11 cycle PCR used barcoded and J-beta primers. MiXCR was run by TCRdb on the 5' RACE reads, yielding one entry per CDR3 protein. The sample records about 720,000 distinct CDR3 sequences, roughly 20% being singletons. This entry belongs to a study of blood T cells in healthy people across ages. The sequencing sample was made of blood. This TCR derives from a man between 65 and 79 years old in good health.

The CDR3 region has the DNA TGCAGCGCCCCGGACAGGGGGGGGATGAACACTGAAGCTTTCTTT. Translated, it gives CSAPDRGGMNTEAFF. The V call is TRBV20-1, the J call TRBJ1-1; 10 bases map to TRBD1. This CDR3 comprises 15 residues. Germline V lookup: CDR1 DFQATT, CDR2 SNEGSKA (reference sequence).